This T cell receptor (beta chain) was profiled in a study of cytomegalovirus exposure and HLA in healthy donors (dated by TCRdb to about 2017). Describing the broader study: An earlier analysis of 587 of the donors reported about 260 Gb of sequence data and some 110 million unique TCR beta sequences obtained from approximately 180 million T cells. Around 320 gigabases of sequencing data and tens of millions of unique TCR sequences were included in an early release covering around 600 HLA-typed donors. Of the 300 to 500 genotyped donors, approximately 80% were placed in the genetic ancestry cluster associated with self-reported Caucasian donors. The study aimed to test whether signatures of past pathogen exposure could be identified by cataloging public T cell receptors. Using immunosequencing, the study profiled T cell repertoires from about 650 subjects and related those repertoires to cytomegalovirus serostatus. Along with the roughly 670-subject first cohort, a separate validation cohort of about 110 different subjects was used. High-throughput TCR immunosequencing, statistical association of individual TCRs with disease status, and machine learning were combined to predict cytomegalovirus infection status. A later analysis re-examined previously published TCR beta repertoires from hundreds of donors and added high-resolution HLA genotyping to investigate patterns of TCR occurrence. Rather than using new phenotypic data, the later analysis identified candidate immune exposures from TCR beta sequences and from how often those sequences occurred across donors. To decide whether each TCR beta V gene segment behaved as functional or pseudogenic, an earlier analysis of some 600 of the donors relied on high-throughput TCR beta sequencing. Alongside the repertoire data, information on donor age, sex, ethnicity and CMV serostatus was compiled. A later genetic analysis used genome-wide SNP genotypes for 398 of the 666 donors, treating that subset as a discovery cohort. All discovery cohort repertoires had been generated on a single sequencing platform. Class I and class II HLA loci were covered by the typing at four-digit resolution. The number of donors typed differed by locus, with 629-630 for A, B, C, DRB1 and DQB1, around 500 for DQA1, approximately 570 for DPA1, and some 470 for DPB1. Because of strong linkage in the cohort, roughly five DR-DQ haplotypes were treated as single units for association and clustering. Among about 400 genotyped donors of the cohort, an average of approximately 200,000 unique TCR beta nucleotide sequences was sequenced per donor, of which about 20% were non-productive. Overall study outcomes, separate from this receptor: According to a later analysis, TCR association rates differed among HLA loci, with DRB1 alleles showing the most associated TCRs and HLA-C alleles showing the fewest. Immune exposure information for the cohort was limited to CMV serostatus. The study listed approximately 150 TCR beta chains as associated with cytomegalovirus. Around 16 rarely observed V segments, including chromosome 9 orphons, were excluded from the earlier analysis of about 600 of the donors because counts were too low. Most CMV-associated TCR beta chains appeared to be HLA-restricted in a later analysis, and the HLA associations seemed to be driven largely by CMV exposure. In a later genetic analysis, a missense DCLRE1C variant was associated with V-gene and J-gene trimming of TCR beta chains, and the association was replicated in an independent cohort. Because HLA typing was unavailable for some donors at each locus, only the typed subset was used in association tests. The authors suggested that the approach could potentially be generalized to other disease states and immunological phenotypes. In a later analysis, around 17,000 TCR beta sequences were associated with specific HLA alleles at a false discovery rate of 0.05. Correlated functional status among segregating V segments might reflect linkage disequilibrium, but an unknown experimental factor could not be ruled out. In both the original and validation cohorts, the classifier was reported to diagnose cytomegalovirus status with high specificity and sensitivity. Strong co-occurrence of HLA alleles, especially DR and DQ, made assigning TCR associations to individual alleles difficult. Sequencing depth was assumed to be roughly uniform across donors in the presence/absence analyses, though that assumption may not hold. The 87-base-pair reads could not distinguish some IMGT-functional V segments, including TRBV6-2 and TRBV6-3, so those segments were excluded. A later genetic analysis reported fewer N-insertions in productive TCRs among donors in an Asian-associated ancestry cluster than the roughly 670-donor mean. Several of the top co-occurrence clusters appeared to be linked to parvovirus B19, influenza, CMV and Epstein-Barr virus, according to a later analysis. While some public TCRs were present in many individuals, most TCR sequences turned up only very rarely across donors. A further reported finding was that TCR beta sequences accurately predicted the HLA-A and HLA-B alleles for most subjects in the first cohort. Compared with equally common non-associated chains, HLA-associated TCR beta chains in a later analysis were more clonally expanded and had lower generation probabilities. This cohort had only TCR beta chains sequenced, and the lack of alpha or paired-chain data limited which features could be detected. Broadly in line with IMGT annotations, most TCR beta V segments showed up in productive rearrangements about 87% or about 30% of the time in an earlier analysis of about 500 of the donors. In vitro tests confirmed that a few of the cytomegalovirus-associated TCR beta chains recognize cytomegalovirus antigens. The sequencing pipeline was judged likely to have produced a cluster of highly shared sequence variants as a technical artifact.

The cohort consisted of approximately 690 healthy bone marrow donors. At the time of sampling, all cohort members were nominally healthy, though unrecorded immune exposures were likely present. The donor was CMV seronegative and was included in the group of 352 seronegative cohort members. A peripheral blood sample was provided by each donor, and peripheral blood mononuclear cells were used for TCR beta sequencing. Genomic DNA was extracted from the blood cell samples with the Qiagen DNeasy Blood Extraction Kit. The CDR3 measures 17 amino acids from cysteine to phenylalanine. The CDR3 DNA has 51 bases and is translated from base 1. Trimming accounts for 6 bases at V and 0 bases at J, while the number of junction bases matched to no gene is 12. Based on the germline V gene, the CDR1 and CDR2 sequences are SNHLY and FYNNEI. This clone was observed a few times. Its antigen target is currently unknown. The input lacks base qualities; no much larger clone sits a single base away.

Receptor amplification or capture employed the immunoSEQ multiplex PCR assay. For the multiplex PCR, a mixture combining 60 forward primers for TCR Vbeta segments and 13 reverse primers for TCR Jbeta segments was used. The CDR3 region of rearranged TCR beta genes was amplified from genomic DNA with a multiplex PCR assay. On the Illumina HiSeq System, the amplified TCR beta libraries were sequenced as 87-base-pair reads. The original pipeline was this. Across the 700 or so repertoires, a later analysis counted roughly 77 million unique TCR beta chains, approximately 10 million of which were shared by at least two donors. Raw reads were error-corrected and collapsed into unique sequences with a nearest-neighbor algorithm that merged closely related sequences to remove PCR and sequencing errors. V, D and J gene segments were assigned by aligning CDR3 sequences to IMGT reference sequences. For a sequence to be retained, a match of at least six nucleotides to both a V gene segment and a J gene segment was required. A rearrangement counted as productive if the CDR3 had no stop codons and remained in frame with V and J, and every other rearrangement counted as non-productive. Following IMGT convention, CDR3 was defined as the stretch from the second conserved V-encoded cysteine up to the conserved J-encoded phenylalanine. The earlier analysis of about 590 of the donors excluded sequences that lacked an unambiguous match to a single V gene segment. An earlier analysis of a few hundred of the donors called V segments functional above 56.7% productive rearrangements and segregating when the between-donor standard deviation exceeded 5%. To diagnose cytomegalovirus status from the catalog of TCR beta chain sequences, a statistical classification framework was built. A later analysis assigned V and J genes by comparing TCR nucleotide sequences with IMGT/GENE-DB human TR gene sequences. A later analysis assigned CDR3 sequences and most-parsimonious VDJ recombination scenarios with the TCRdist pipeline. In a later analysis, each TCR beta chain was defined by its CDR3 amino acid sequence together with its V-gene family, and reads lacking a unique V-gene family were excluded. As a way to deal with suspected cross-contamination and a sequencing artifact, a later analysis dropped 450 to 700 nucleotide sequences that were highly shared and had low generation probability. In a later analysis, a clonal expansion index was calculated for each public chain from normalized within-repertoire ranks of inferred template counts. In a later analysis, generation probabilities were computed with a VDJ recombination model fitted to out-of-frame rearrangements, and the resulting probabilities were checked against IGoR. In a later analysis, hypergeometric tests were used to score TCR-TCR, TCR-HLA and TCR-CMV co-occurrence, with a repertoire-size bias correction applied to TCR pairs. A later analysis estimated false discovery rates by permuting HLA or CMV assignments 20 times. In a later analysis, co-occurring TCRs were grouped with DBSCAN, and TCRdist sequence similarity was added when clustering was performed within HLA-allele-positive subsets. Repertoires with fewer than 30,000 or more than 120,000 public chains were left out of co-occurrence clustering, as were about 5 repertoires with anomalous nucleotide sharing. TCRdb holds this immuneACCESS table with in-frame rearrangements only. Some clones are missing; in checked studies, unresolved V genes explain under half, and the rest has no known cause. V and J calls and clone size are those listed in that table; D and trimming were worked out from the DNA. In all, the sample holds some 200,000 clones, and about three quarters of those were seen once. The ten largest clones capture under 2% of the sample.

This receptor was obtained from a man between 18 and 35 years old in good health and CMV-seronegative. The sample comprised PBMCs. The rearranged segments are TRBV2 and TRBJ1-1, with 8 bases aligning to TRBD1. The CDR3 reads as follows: CASSDNGQGDMNTEAFF. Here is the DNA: TGTGCCAGCAGCGACAACGGACAGGGCGATATGAACACTGAAGCTTTCTTT. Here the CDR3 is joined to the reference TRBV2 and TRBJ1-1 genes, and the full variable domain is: EPEVTQTPSHQVTQMGQEVILRCVPISNHLYFYWYRQILGQKVEFLVSFYNNEISEKSEIFDDQFSVERPDGSNFTLKIRSTKLEDSAMYFCASSDNGQGDMNTEAFFGQGTRLTVV.